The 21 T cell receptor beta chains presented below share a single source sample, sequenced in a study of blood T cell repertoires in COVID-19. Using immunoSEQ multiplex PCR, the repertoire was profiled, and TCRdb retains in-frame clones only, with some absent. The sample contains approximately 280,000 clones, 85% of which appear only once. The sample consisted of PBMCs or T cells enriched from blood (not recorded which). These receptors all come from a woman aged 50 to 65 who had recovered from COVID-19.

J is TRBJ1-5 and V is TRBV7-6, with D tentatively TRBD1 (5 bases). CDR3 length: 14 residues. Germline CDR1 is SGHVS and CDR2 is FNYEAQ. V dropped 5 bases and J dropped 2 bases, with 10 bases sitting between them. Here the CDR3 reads CASSQGFGNQPQHF. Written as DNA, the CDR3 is TGTGCCAGCAGCCAGGGATTTGGCAATCAGCCCCAGCATTTT.

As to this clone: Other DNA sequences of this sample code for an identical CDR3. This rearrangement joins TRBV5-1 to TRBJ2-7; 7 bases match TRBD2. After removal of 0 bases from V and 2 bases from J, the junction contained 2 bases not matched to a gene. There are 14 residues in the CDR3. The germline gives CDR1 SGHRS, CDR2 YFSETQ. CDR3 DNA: TGCGCCAGCAGCTTGGAGGGGAGGGCCTACGAGCAGTACTTC. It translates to CASSLEGRAYEQYF.

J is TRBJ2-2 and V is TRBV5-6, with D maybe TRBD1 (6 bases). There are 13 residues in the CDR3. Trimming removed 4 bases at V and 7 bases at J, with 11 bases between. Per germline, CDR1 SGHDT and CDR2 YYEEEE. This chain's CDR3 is CASSPTGYGELFF. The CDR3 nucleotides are TGTGCCAGCAGCCCTACAGGGTACGGGGAGCTGTTTTTT.

CDR3 bases: TGTGCCAGTAGTATTGGTGGGGGCAGCTTCAATCAGCCCCAGCATTTT. The encoded protein is CASSIGGGSFNQPQHF. V usage is TRBV19 and J usage is TRBJ1-5; D may be TRBD1 (6 bases). This CDR3 has 16 residues. Trimming stripped 3 bases from V and 3 bases from J, with 15 bases between. The germline gives CDR1 LNHDA, CDR2 SQIVND (reference sequence).

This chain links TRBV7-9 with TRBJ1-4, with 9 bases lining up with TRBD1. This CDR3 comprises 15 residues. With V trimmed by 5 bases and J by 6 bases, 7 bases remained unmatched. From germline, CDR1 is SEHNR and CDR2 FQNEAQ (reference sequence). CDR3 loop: CASSVQGARDEKLFF. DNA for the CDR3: TGTGCCAGCAGCGTACAGGGGGCGCGTGATGAAAAACTGTTTTTT.

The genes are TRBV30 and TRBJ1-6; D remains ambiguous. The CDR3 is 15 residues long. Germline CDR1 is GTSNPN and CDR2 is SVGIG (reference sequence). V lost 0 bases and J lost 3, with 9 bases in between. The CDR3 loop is CAWSVPRNYNSPLHF. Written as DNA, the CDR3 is TGTGCCTGGAGTGTACCCAGGAACTATAATTCACCCCTCCACTTT.

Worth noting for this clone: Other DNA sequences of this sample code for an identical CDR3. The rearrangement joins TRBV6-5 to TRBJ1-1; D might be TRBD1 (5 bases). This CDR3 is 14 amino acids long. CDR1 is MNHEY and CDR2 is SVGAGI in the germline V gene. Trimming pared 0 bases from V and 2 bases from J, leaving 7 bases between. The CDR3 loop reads CASSYSGGNTEAFF. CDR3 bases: TGTGCCAGCAGTTACTCGGGGGGAAACACTGAAGCTTTCTTT.

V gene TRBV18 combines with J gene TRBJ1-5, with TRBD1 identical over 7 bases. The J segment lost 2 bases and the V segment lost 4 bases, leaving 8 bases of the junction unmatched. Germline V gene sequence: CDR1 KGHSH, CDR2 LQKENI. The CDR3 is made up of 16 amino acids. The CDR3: CASSLDRAGGNQPQHF. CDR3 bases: TGTGCCAGCTCACTCGACAGGGCCGGCGGCAATCAGCCCCAGCATTTT.

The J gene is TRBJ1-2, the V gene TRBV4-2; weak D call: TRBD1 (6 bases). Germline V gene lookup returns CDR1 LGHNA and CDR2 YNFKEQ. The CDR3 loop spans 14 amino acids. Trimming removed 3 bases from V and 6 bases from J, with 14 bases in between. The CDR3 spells CASSQRGGGDGYTF. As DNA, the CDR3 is TGTGCCAGCAGCCAGCGCGGCGGGGGCGATGGCTACACCTTC.

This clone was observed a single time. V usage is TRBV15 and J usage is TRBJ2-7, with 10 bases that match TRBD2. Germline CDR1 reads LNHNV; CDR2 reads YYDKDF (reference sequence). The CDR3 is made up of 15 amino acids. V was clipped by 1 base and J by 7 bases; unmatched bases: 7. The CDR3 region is CATSRGQAGGREQYF. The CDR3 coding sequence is TGTGCCACCAGCAGAGGTCAAGCGGGAGGGCGGGAGCAGTACTTC.

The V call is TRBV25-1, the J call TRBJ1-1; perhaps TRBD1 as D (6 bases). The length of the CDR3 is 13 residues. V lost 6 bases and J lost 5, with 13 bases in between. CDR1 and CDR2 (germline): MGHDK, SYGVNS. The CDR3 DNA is TGTGCCAGCAGCCTCACAGGGTCTACTGAAGCTTTCTTT. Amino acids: CASSLTGSTEAFF.

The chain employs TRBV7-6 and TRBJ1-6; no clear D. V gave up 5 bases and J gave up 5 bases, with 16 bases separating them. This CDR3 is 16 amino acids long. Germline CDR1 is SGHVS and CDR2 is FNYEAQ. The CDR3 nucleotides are TGTGCCAGCAGCAAAGCCAGGCCGGATAATAATTCACCCCTCCACTTT. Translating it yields CASSKARPDNNSPLHF. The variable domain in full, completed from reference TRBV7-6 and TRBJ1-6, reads GAGVSQSPRYKVTKRGQDVALRCDPISGHVSLYWYRQALGQGPEFLTYFNYEAQQDKSGLPNDRFSAERPEGSISTLTIQRTEQRDSAMYRCASSKARPDNNSPLHFGNGTRLTVT.

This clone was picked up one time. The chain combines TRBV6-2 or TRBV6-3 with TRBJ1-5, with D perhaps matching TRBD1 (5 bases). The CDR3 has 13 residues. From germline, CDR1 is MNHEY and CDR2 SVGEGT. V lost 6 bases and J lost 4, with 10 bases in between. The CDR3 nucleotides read TGTGCCAGCAGCCTTGACAGTAATCAGCCCCAGCATTTT. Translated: CASSLDSNQPQHF.

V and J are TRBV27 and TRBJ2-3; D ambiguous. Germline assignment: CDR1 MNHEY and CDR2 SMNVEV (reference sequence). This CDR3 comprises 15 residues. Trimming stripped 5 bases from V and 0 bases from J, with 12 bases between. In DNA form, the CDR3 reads TGTGCCAGCAGTCCAGGTGCCCATAGCACAGATACGCAGTATTTT. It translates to CASSPGAHSTDTQYF.

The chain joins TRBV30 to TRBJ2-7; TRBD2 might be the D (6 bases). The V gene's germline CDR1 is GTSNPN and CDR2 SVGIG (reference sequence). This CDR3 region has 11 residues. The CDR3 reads CAAGPGDEQYF. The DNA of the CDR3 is TGTGCAGCGGGTCCCGGGGACGAGCAGTACTTC.

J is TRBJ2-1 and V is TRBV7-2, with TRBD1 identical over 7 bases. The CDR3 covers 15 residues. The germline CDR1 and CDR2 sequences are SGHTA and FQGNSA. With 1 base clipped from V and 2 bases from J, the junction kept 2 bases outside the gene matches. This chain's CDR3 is CASSLVGTAYNEQFF. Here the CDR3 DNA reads TGTGCCAGCAGCTTAGTGGGGACAGCCTACAATGAGCAGTTCTTC.

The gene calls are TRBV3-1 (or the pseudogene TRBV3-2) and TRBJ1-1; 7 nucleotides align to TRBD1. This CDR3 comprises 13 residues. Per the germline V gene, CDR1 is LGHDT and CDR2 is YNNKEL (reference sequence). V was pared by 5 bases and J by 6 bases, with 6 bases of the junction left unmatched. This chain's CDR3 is CASSARTGSEAFF. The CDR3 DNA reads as TGTGCCAGCAGCGCACGGACAGGTTCTGAAGCTTTCTTT.

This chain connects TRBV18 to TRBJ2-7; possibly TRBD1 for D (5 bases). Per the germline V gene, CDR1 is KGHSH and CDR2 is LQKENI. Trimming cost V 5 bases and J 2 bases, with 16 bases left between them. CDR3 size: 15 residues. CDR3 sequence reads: CASSGFRGAPYEQYF. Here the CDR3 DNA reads TGTGCCAGCTCAGGGTTTCGTGGGGCCCCCTACGAGCAGTACTTC.

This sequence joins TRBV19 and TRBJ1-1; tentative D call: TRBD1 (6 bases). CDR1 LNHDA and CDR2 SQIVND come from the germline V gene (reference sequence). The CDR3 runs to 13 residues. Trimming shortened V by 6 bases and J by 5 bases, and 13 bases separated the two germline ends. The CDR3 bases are TGTGCCAGTAGCTACAGGGAGGGGACTGAAGCTTTCTTT. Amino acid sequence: CASSYREGTEAFF.

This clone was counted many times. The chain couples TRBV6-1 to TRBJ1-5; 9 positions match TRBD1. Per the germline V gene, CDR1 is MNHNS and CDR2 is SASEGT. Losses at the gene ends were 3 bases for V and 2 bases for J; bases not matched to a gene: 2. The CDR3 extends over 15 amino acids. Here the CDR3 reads CASSEWTGGNQPQHF. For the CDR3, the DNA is TGTGCCAGCAGTGAGTGGACAGGGGGCAATCAGCCCCAGCATTTT.

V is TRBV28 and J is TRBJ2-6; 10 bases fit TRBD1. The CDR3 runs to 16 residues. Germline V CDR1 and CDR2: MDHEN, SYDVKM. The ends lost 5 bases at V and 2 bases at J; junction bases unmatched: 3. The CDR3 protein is CASSRQGAPGANVLTF. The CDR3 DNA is TGTGCCAGCAGTCGACAGGGGGCTCCTGGGGCCAACGTCCTGACTTTC.